The 6 T cell receptor beta chains given below trace back to one sample, sequenced in a study of T cell repertoires in cytomegalovirus infection. TCRdb re-analysed the reads in MiXCR, keeping a single row per CDR3 protein. The table shows around 550,000 distinct CDR3 sequences, with about 30% occurring only once. Material: PBMCs. The receptors come from a human donor in good health (CMV status not recorded). Some clones in this sample may be carry-over from other donors' samples.

The V gene is TRBV12-3 or TRBV12-4, the J gene TRBJ2-1, with 10 bases identical to TRBD1. The CDR3 contains 16 residues. V shed 4 bases and J 3 bases; nucleotides not matched to a gene: 6. The CDR3 protein is CASSSSGQGIYNEQFF. CDR3 in DNA: TGTGCCAGCAGTTCCTCGGGACAGGGGATCTACAATGAGCAGTTCTTC.

This clonotype was counted between two and nine times. This sequence joins TRBV6-1 and TRBJ2-7; tentatively, D is TRBD1 (6 bases). CDR1 and CDR2 from the germline V gene are MNHNS and SASEGT. This CDR3 is 14 amino acids long. V was clipped by 4 bases and J by 3 bases, with 13 bases between them. CDR3 nucleotides: TGTGCCAGCAGTGTACAGGGTGGGGGCTACGAGCAGTACTTC. Protein: CASSVQGGGYEQYF.

This clonotype was counted between two and nine times. The rearrangement uses TRBV4-3 and TRBJ2-4, with 8 bases lining up with TRBD2. There are 18 residues in the CDR3. From germline, CDR1 is LGHNA and CDR2 YSLEER. V gave up 0 bases and J gave up 5 bases; unmatched junction bases: 12. The CDR3, as DNA: TGCGCCAGCAGCCAAGATAGGGGACTAGGACCCCGGGAAAACATTCAGTACTTC. It encodes CASSQDRGLGPRENIQYF.

A note on this clonotype: One end of the junction varies from germline; a read error may be responsible. The chain recombines TRBV7-7 with TRBJ2-1; 7 bases align to TRBD2. Germline values: CDR1 SSHAT, CDR2 FNYEAQ (reference sequence). This CDR3 comprises 15 residues. The CDR3 DNA follows: TGTGCTAGCAGCTTTAGGGCTAGCGGCCACAATGAGCAGTTCTTC. Its translation: CASSFRASGHNEQFF.

The genes are TRBV24-1 and TRBJ1-1; TRBD1 matches at 8 bases. After removal of 9 bases from V and 5 bases from J, the junction contained 19 bases not matched to a gene. The CDR3 consists of 17 residues. CDR1 and CDR2 from the germline V gene are KGHDR and SFDVKD. CDR3 nucleotides: TGTGCCACCCCTCCCGGGCAGGGGGCTCGGTCGAGAACTGAAGCTTTCTTT. Protein: CATPPGQGARSRTEAFF.

This chain links TRBV7-2 with TRBJ2-1, with D perhaps given as TRBD1 or TRBD2 (5 bases each). The CDR3 length is 15 residues. V lost 3 bases, J lost 3 bases, and 12 bases lay in between. Looked up from germline, CDR1 is SGHTA and CDR2 is FQGNSA. DNA of the CDR3: TGTGCCAGCAGCTTTGACGGGACCATCTACAATGAGCAGTTCTTC. Encoded protein: CASSFDGTIYNEQFF.